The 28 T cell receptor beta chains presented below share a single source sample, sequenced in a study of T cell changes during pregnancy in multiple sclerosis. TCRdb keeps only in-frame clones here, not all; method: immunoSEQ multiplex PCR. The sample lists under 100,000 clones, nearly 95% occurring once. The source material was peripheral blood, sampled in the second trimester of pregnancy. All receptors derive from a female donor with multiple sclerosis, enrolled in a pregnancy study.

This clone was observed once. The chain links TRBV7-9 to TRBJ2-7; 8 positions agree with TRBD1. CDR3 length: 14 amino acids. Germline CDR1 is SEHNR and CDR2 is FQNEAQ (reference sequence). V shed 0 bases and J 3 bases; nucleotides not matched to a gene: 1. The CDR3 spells CASSLAGTGYEQYF. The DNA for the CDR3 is TGTGCCAGCAGCTTAGCTGGGACAGGCTACGAGCAGTACTTC.

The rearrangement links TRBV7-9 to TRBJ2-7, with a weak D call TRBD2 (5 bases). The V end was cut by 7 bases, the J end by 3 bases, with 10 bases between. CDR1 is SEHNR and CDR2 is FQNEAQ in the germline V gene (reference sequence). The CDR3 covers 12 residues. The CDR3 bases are TGTGCCAGCATCCGGACTGGCTACGAGCAGTACTTC. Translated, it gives CASIRTGYEQYF.

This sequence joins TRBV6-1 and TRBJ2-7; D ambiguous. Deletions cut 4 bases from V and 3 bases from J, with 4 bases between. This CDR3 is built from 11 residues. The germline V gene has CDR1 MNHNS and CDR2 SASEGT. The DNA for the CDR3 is TGTGCCAGCAGTGCCCACTACGAGCAGTACTTC. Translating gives CASSAHYEQYF.

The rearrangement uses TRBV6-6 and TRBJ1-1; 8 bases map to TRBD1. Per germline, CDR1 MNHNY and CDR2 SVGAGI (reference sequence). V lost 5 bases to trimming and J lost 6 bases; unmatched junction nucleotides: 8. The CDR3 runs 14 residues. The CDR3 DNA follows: TGTGCCAGCAGTACAGGGGGAGGGAGGCCTGAAGCTTTCTTT. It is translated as CASSTGGGRPEAFF.

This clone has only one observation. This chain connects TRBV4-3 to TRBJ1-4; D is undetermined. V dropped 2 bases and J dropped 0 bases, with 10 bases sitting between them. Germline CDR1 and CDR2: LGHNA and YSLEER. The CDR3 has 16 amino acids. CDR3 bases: TGCGCCAGCAGCCAAACCTCCCGGGCAACTAATGAAAAACTGTTTTTT. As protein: CASSQTSRATNEKLFF.

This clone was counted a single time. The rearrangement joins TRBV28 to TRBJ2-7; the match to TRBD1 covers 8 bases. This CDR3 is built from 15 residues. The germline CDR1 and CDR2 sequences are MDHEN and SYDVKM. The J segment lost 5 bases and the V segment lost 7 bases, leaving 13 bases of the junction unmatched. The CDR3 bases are TGTGCCAGCACCCTTTTAGCAGGGGGCAACAACGAGCAGTACTTC. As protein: CASTLLAGGNNEQYF.

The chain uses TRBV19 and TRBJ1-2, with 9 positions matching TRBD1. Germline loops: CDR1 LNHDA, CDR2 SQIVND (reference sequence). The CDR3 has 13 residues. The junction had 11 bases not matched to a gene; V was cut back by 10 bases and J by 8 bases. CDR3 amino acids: CATAPQGASGYTF. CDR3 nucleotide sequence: TGTGCCACCGCGCCACAGGGGGCGTCCGGCTACACCTTC.

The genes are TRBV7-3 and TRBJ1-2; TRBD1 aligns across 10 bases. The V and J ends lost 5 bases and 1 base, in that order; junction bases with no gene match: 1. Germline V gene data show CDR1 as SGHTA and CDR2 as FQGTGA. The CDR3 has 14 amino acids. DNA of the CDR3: TGTGCCAGCAGCCGGACAGGGGGTAACTATGGCTACACCTTC. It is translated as CASSRTGGNYGYTF.

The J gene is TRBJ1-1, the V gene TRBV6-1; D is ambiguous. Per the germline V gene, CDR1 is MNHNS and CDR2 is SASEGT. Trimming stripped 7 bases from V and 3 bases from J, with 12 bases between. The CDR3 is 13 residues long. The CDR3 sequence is CASTSGVDTEAFF. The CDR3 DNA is TGTGCCAGCACCTCCGGGGTAGACACTGAAGCTTTCTTT.

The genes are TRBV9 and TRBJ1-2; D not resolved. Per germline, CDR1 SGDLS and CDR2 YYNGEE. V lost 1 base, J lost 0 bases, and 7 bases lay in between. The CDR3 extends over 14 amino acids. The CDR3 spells CASSVSDTNYGYTF. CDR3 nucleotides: TGTGCCAGCAGCGTAAGCGATACTAACTATGGCTACACCTTC.

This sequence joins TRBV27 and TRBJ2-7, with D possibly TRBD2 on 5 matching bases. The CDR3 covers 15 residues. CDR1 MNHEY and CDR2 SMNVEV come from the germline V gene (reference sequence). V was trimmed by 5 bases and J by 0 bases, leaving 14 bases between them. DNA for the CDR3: TGTGCCAGCAGTCCCGTCGAACTAGGCTCCTACGAGCAGTACTTC. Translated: CASSPVELGSYEQYF.

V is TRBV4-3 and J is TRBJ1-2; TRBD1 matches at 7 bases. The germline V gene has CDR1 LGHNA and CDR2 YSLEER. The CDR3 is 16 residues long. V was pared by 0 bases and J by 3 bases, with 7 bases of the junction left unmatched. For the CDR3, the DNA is TGCGCCAGCAGCCAAGATAGAGGACAGGTGGACTATGGCTACACCTTC. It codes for CASSQDRGQVDYGYTF.

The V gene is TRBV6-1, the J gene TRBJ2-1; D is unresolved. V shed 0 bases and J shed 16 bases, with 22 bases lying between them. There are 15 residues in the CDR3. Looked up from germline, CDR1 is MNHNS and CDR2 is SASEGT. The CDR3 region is CASSEAGLSVISHFF. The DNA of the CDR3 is TGTGCCAGCAGTGAAGCCGGGTTGAGTGTTATAAGTCACTTCTTC.

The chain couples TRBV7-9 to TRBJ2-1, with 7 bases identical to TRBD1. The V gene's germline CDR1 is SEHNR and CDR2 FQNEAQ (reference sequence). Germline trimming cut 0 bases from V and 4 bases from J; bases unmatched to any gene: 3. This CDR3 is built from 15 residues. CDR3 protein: CASSLASGQYNEQFF. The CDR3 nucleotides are TGTGCCAGCAGCTTAGCCTCGGGACAGTACAATGAGCAGTTCTTC.

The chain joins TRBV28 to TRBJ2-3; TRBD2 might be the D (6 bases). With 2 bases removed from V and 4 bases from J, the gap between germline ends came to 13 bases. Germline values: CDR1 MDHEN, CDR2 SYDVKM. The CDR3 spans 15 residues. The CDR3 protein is CASSLPLAGPDTQYF. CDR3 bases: TGTGCCAGCAGTTTACCCCTCGCGGGACCAGATACGCAGTATTTT.

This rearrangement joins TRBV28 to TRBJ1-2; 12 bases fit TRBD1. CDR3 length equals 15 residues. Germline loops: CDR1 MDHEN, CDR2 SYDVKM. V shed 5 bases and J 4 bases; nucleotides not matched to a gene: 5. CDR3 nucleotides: TGTGCCAGCAGTCTGGGGACAGGGGGCGTCTATGGCTACACCTTC. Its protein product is CASSLGTGGVYGYTF.

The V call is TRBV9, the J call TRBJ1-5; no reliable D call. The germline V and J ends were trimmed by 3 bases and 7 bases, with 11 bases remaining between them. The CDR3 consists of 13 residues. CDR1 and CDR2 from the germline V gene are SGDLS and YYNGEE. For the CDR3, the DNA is TGTGCCAGCAGCGCAGACTTTGGGCAGCCCCAGCATTTT. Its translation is CASSADFGQPQHF.

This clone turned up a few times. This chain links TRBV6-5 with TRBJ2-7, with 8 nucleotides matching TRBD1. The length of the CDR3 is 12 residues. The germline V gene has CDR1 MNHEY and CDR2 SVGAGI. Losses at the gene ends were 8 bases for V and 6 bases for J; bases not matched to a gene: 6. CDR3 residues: CASRTGFLEQYF. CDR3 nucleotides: TGTGCCAGCCGGACAGGGTTCCTCGAGCAGTACTTC.

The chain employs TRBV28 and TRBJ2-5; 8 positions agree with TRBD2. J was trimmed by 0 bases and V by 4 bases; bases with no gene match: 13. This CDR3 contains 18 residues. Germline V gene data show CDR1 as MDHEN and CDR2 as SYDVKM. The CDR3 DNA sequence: TGTGCCAGCAGTTCCGTTAGGTACCGGGAGGGGTACCAAGAGACCCAGTACTTC. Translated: CASSSVRYREGYQETQYF. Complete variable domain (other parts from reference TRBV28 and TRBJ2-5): DVKVTQSSRYLVKRTGEKVFLECVQDMDHENMFWYRQDPGLGLRLIYFSYDVKMKEKGDIPEGYSVSREKKERFSLILESASTNQTSMYLCASSSVRYREGYQETQYFGPGTRLLVL.

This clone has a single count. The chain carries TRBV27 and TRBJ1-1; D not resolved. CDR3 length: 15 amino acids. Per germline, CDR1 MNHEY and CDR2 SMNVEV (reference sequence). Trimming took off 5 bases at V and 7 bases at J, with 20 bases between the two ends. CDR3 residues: CASSTFRVRWVEAFF. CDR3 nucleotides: TGTGCCAGCAGTACCTTCCGGGTGAGGTGGGTTGAAGCTTTCTTT.

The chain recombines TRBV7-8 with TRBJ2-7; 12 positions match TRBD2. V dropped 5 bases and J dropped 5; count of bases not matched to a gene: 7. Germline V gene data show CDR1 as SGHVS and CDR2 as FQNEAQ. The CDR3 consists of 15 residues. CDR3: CASSAWTSGIDEQYF. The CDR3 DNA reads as TGTGCCAGCAGCGCCTGGACTAGCGGGATAGACGAGCAGTACTTC.

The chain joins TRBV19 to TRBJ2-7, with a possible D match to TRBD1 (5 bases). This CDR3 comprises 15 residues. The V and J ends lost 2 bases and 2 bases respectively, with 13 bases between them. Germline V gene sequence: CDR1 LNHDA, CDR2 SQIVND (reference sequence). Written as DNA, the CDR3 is TGTGCCAGTAGTATAAGCAGGGTGGGAACCTACGAGCAGTACTTC. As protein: CASSISRVGTYEQYF.

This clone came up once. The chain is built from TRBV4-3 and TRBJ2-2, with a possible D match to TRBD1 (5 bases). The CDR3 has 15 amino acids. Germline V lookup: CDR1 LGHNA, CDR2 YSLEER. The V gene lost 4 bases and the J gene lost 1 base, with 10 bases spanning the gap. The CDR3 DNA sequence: TGCGCCAGCAGCCTTGGGGCGGAGAACACCGGGGAGCTGTTTTTT. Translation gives CASSLGAENTGELFF.

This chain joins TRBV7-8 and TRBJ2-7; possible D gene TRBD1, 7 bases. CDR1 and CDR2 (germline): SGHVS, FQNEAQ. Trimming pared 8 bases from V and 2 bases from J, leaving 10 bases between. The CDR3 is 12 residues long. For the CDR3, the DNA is TGTGCCAGCCAGGGGGGCCCCTACGAGCAGTACTTC. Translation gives CASQGGPYEQYF.

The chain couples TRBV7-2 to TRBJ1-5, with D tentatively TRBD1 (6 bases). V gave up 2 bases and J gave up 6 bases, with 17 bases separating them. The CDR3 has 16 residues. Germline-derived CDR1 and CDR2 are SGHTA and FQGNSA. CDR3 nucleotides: TGTGCCAGCAGCTTAATGGGACAAGGGTCGGGTCAGCCCCAGCATTTT. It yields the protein CASSLMGQGSGQPQHF. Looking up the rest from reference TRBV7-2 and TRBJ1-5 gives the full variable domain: GAGVSQSPSNKVTEKGKDVELRCDPISGHTALYWYRQSLGQGLEFLIYFQGNSAPDKSGLPSDRFSAERTGGSVSTLTIQRTQQEDSAVYLCASSLMGQGSGQPQHFGDGTRLSIL.

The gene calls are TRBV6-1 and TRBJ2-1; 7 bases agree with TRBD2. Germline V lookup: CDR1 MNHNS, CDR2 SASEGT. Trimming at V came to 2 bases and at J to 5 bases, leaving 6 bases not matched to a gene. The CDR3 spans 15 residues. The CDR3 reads CASSESVGLHNEQFF. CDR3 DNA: TGTGCCAGCAGTGAATCGGTGGGACTACACAATGAGCAGTTCTTC.

CDR3 DNA: TGTGCCAGCAGCTTGGGGGGAGGAACCTACAATGAGCAGTTCTTC. Translating it yields CASSLGGGTYNEQFF. V and J are TRBV11-3 and TRBJ2-1, with D possibly TRBD2 on 6 matching bases. The CDR3 covers 15 residues. The germline gives CDR1 SGHNT, CDR2 YENEEA. V was trimmed by 3 bases and J by 2 bases, leaving 11 bases between them.

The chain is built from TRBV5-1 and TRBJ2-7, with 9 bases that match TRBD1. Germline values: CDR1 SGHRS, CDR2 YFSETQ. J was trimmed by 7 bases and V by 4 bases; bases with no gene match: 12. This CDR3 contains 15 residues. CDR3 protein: CASSQRTGELREQYF. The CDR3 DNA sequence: TGCGCCAGCAGCCAAAGGACAGGGGAACTACGAGAGCAGTACTTC.